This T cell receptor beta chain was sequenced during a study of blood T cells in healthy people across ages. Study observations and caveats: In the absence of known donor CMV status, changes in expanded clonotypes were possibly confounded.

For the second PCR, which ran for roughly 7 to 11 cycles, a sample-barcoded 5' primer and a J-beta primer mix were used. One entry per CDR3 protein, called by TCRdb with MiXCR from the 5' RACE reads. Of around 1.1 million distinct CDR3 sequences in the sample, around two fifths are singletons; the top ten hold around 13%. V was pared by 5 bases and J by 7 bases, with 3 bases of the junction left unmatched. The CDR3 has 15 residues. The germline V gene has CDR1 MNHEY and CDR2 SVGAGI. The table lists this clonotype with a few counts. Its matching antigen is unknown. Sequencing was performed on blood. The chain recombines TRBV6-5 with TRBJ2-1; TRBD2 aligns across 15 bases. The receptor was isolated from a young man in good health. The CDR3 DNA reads TGTGCCAGCAGTGGACTAGCGGGGGGGCATAATGAGCAGTTCTTC. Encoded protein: CASSGLAGGHNEQFF.